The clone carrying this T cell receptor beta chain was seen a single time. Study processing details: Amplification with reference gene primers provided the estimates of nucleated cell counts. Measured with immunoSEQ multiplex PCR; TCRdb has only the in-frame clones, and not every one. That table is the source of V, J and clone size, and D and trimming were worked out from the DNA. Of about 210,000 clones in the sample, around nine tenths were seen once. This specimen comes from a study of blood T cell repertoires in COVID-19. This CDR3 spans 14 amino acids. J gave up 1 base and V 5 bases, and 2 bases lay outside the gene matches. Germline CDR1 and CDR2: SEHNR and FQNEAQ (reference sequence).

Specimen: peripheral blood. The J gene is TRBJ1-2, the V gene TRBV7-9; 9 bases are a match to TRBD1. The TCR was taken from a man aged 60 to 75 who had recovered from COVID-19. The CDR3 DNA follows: TGTGCCAGCAGCCTGGGACAGGGTAACTATGGCTACACCTTC. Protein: CASSLGQGNYGYTF.